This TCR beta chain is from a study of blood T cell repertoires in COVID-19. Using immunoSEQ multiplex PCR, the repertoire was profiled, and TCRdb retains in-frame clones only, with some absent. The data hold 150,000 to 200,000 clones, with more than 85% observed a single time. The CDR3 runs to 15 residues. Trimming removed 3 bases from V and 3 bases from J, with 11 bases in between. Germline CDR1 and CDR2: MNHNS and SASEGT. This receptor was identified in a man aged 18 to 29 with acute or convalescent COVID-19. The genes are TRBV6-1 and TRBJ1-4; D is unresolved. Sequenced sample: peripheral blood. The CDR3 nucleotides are TGTGCCAGCAGTGAGTTATTATTCGCTAATGAAAAACTGTTTTTT. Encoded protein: CASSELLFANEKLFF.